This T cell receptor (beta chain) derives from a study of identical twins. From the 5' RACE reads, TCRdb called clonotypes with MiXCR, one entry per CDR3 protein. The sample consists of 600,000 to 700,000 distinct CDR3 sequences, around 20% of them appearing once. This clonotype was observed at least ten times. This CDR3 region has 16 residues. The trim removed 5 bases at V and 2 bases at J, leaving 10 bases unmatched. Germline-derived CDR1 and CDR2 are ENHRY and SYGVKD. In addition, the sample was reused for a study of T cells expressing NK-cell markers. Per that study: NKG2C+ dominant clonotypes from roughly 6 donors made up roughly 1.0-7.0% of CD8+ T cells.

The V gene is TRBV10-3, the J gene TRBJ1-1, with 8 bases fitting TRBD1. This TCR derives from a woman in her late teens or twenties in good health. Sequenced input: PBMCs. CDR3 region: CAISPRTGTLNTEAFF. The CDR3 DNA reads TGTGCCATCAGTCCCCGGACAGGGACCCTTAACACTGAAGCTTTCTTT.